The text below deals with one T cell receptor beta chain. It has no known antigen specificity. No base quality information exists; no much larger clone differs at one position. The data derive from a study of OX40 agonist ivuxolimab in advanced cancers. Background on the whole study: The costimulatory receptor OX40 (CD134) was targeted by ivuxolimab, a fully human IgG2 agonistic monoclonal antibody. Of the roughly 52 dose-escalation patients, hepatocellular carcinoma was present in around 19, melanoma in around 15, renal cell carcinoma in 9 and head and neck cancer in 9. A male proportion of roughly 80% and a mean age of approximately 62 years, ranging from 23 to 79, were recorded for the dose-escalation cohort. Prior anti-PD-1, anti-PD-L1 or anti-CTLA-4 therapy was permitted, and about 40% of dose-escalation patients had received checkpoint inhibitors. The monotherapy dose-escalation portion (N of about 50 patients) of the phase I ivuxolimab trial is reported in the paper. The point of sequencing TCRbeta in the periphery was to test whether ivuxolimab changed TCR sequence diversity and drove clonal T-cell expansion. Three dose-escalation patients achieved partial responses, one with hepatocellular carcinoma and two with cutaneous melanoma. Intravenous ivuxolimab was administered to patients every 2 weeks at six dose levels: 0.01, 0.1, 0.3, 1.5, 3 and 10 mg/kg. Here is what the overall study found, with its caveats: Low levels of normalized T-cell clonal expansion were also seen in some patients who did not respond. Partial responders in the 0.1-3.0 mg/kg groups had among the lowest normalized peripheral clonal expansion, especially among CD8+ T cells. Clonal expansion of both CD4+ and CD8+ blood T cells was observed from baseline to week 6 at doses 0.1 to 3.0 mg/kg. Which antigens the clonally expanded peripheral T cells were specific for was not determined. On average, CD8+ T cells showed more expanded clones than CD4+ T cells after ivuxolimab.

The germline V gene yields SGDLS for CDR1 and YYNGEE for CDR2. The CDR3, from cysteine to phenylalanine, totals 14 residues. Only the CDR3 part of the read is kept: 42 bases, read in frame from the first base. The junction carries 5 bases between V and J, which are trimmed by 2 bases and 0 bases respectively. Genomic DNA was extracted from sorted cells for sequencing of the TCRbeta CDR3 region. The immunoSEQ Assay was used for sequencing of TCRbeta CDR3 regions. TCRdb took this table from immuneACCESS and kept in-frame rearrangements with V and J called. Such tables lack part of the clones; where checked against another copy, unresolved V genes explain under half of the gap, and the rest is unexplained. Within this sample are about 71,000 clones, with 84% of them counted one time only. The top ten constitute around 0.8% of the sample. Patients with a history of autoimmune disease or receiving systemic immunosuppression were excluded from the trial. Peripheral blood for TCR sequencing was drawn from every dose cohort at baseline, at cycle 4 day 1 and at cycle 7 day 1. The samples were taken from a phase I, first-in-human, multicenter, open-label dose-escalation trial of ivuxolimab. The trial enrolled adults with locally advanced or metastatic head and neck squamous cell, hepatocellular, melanoma or renal cell carcinoma. Before TCR sequencing, CD4+ and CD8+ T cells were separately sorted from peripheral blood.

Recombination linked TRBV9 to TRBJ2-2; no D segment can be confidently identified. This clonotype was obtained from an adult with an advanced solid tumor such as melanoma, head and neck, liver or kidney cancer. The sequencing used CD4+ or CD8+ T cells sorted from blood, collected in a trial of the OX40 agonist ivuxolimab. The DNA sequence is as follows: TGTGCCAGCAGCGTTCTCTCGAACACCGGGGAGCTGTTTTTT. Its coded protein is CASSVLSNTGELFF.